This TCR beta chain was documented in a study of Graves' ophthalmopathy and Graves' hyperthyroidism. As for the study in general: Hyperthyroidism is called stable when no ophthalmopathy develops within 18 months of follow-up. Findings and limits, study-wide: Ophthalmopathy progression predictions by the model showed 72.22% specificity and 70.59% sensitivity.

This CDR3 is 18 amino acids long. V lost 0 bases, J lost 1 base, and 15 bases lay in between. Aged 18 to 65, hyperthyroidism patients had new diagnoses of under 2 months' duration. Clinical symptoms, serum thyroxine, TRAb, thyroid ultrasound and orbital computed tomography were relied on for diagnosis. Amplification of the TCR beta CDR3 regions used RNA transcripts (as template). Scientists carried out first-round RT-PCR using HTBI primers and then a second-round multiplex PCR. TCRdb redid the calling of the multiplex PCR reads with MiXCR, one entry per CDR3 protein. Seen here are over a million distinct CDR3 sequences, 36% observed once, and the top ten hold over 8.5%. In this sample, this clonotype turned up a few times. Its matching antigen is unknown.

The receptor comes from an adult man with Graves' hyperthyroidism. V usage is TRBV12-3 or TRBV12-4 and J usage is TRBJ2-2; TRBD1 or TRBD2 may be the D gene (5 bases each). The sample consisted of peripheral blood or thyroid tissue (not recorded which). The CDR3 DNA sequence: TGTGCCAGCAGTTTAGCCCCCCGCGACAGCGGGAACACCGGGGAGCTGTTTTTT. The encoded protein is CASSLAPRDSGNTGELFF.